This T cell receptor beta chain came from a study of T cells in Graves' hyperthyroidism and ophthalmopathy. Clinicians diagnosed patients from clinical symptoms, serum thyroxine and TRAb, thyroid ultrasound and orbital computed tomography. It was RNA transcripts that yielded the amplified TCR beta CDR3 regions. First-round RT-PCR targeting the TCR CDR3 was performed with the HTBI primer set. In TCRdb, the multiplex PCR reads were re-called with MiXCR into one record per CDR3 protein. The sample has hundreds of thousands of distinct CDR3 sequences; about 14% are singletons. A note on this clonotype: Its cognate antigen is unknown.

General observations from the study: It was a median around seven months before onset that the model predicted ophthalmopathy.

The CDR3 has 14 residues. Germline CDR1 reads WNHNN; CDR2 reads SYGVQD (reference sequence). Trimming shortened V by 0 bases and J by 1 base, and 6 bases separated the two germline ends. This TCR was recovered from a man over 45 with Graves' ophthalmopathy. This chain uses TRBV10-1 with TRBJ2-5; no clear D gene. Sequenced material: blood. CDR3 nucleotides: TGCGCCAGCAGTGAGTCCCCTAGCCAAGAGACCCAGTACTTC. Translation gives CASSESPSQETQYF.